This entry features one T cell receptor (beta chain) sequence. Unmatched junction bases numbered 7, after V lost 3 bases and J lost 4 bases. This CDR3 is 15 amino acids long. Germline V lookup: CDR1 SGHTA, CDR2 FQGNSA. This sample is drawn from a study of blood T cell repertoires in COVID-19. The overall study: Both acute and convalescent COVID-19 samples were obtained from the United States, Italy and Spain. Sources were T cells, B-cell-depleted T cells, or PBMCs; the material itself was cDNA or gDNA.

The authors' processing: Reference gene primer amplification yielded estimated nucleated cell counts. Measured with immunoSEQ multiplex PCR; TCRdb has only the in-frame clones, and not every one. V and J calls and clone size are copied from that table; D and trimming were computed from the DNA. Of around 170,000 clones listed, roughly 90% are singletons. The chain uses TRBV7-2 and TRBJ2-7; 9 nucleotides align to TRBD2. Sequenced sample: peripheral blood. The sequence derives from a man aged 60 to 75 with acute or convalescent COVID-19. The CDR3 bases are TGTGCCAGCAGCTTGCACGATAGCGGGGGATACGAGCAGTACTTC. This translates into CASSLHDSGGYEQYF.